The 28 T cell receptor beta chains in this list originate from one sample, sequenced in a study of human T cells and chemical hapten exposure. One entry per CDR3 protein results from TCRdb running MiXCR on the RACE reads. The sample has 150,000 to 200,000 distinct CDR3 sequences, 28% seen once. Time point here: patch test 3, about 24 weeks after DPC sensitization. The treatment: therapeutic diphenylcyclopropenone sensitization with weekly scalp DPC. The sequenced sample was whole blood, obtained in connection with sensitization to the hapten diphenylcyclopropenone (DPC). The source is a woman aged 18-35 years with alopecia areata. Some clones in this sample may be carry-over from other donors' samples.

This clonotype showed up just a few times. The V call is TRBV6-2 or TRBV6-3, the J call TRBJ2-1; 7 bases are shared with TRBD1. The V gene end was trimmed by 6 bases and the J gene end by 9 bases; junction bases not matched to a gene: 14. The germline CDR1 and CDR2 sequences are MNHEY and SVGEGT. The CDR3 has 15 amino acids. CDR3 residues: CASSPWTGDRSEQFF. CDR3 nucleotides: TGTGCCAGCAGCCCCTGGACAGGTGACCGGAGTGAGCAGTTCTTC.

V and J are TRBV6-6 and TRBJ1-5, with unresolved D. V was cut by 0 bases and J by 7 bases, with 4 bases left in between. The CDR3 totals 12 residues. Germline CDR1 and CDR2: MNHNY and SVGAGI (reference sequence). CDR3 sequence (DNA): TGTGCCAGCAGTTACTCAACGCAGCCCCAGCATTTT. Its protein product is CASSYSTQPQHF.

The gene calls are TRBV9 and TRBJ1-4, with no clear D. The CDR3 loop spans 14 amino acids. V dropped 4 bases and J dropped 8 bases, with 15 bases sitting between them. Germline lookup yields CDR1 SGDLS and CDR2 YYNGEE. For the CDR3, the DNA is TGTGCCAGCAGCCCAGGAGGGTTGGGCGAAAAACTGTTTTTT. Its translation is CASSPGGLGEKLFF.

CDR3 residues: CASGTGPASGSWNEQFF. CDR3 nucleotide sequence: TGTGCCAGCGGAACCGGCCCTGCTAGCGGGAGCTGGAATGAGCAGTTCTTC. The genes are TRBV12-3 or TRBV12-4 and TRBJ2-1; the match to TRBD2 covers 10 bases. J gave up 7 bases and V 8 bases, and 17 bases lay outside the gene matches. This CDR3 has 17 residues.

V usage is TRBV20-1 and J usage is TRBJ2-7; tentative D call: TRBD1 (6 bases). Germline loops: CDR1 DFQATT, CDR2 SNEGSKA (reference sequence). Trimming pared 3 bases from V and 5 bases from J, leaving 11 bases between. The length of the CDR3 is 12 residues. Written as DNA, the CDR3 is TGCAGTGCTAGTAACAGGGCGGACGAGCAGTACTTC. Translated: CSASNRADEQYF.

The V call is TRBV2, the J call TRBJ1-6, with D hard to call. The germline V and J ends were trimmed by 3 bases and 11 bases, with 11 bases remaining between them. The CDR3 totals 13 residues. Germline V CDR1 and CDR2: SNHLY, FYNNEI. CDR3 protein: CASSDLSDPPLHF. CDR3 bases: TGTGCCAGCAGTGATCTCTCGGACCCACCCCTCCACTTT. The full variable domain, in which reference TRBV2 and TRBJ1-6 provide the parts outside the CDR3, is EPEVTQTPSHQVTQMGQEVILRCVPISNHLYFYWYRQILGQKVEFLVSFYNNEISEKSEIFDDQFSVERPDGSNFTLKIRSTKLEDSAMYFCASSDLSDPPLHFGNGTRLTVT.

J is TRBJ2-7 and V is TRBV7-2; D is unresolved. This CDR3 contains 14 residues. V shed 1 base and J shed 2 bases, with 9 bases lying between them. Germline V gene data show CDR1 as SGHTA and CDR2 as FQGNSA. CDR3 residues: CASSLEWLAYEQYF. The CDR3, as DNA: TGTGCCAGCAGCTTAGAGTGGCTAGCCTACGAGCAGTACTTC.

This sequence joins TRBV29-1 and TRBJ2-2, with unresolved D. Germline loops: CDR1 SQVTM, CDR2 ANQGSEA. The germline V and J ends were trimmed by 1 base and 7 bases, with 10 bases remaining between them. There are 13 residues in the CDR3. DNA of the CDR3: TGCAGCGTTGAAGGCCGACCAGACGGGGAGCTGTTTTTT. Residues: CSVEGRPDGELFF.

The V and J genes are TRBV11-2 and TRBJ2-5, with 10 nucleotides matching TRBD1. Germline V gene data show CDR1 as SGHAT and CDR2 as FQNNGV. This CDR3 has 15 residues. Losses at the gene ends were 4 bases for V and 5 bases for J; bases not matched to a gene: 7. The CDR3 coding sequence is TGTGCCAGCAGCTGGGGACGGGACAGGGGTGAGACCCAGTACTTC. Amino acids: CASSWGRDRGETQYF.

CDR3 bases: TGTGCCAGCAGTTTCCGTTTGACAGGGCACACTGAAGCTTTCTTT. This sequence encodes CASSFRLTGHTEAFF. V is TRBV28 and J is TRBJ1-1, with TRBD1 identical over 7 bases. The CDR3 totals 15 residues. Looked up from germline, CDR1 is MDHEN and CDR2 is SYDVKM. J was trimmed by 3 bases and V by 3 bases; bases with no gene match: 7.

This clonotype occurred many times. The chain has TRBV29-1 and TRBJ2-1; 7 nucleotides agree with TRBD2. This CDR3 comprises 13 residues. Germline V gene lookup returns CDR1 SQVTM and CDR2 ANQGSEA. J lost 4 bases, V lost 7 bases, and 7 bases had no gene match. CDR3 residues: CSGAGLSYNEQFF. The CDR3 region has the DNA TGCAGCGGGGCGGGACTATCTTACAATGAGCAGTTCTTC.

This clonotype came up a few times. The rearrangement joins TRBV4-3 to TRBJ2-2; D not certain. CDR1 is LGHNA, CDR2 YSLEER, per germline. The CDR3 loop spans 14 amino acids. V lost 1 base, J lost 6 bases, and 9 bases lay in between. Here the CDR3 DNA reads TGCGCCAGCAGCCAAGCGAGTGGGGCCGGGGAGCTGTTTTTT. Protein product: CASSQASGAGELFF.

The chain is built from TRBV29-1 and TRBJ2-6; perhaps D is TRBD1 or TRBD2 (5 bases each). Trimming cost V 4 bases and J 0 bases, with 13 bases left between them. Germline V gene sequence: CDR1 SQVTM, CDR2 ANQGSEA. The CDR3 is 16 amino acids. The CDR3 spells CSVVEGLYSGANVLTF. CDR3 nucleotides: TGCAGCGTTGTCGAGGGGCTTTACTCTGGGGCCAACGTCCTGACTTTC.

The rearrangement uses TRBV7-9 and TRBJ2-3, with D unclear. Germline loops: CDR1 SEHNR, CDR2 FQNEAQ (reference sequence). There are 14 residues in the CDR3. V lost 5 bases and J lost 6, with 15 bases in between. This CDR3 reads CASSPTRGSDTQYF. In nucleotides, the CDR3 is TGTGCCAGCAGCCCTACTCGAGGCAGTGATACGCAGTATTTT.

The CDR3 loop reads CSVEGGTGANGYTF. The CDR3 DNA is TGCAGCGTTGAAGGGGGGACAGGGGCCAATGGCTACACCTTC. The rearrangement uses TRBV29-1 and TRBJ1-2; TRBD1 matches at 10 bases. The CDR3 is made up of 14 amino acids. The V gene end was trimmed by 1 base and the J gene end by 6 bases; junction bases not matched to a gene: 5. Germline V gene sequence: CDR1 SQVTM, CDR2 ANQGSEA.

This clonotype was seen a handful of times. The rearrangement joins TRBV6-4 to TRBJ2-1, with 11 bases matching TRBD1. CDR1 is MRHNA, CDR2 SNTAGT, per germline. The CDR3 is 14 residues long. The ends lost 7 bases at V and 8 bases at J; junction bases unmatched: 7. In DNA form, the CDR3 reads TGTGCCAGCAAGCGGGGACAGGGGGTCGATGAGCAGTTCTTC. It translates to CASKRGQGVDEQFF.

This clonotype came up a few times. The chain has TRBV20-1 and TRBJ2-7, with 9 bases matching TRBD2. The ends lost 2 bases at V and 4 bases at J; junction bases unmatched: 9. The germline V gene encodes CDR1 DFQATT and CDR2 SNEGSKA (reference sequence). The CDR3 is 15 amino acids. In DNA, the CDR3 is TGCAGTGCTAGATCCCTAGCGGGGCAACTATACGAGCAGTACTTC. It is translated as CSARSLAGQLYEQYF.

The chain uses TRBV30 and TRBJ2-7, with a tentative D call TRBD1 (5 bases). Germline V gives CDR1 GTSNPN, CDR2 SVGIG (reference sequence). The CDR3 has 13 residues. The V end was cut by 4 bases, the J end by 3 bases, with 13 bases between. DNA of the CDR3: TGTGCCTGGATGGGGCCCTCCCGCTACGAGCAGTACTTC. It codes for CAWMGPSRYEQYF.

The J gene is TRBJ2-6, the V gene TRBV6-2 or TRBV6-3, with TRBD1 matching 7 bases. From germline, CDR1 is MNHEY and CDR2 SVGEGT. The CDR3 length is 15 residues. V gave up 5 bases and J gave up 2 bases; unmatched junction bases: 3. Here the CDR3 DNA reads TGTGCCAGCAGTCCGGGGACAGCTGGGGCCAACGTCCTGACTTTC. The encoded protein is CASSPGTAGANVLTF.

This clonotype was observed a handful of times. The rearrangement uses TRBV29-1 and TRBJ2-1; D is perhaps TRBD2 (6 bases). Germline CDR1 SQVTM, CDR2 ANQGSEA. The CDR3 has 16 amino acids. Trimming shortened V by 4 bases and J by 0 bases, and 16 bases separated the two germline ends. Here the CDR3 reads CSVGGLPASSYNEQFF. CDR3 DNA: TGCAGCGTTGGGGGACTCCCCGCGAGCTCCTACAATGAGCAGTTCTTC.

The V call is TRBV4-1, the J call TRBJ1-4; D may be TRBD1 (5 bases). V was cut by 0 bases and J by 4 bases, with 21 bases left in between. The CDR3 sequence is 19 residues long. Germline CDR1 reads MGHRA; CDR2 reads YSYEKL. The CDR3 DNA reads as TGCGCCAGCAGCCAAGAACTGGGGGGTCTACACGGGGTTAATGAAAAACTGTTTTTT. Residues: CASSQELGGLHGVNEKLFF.

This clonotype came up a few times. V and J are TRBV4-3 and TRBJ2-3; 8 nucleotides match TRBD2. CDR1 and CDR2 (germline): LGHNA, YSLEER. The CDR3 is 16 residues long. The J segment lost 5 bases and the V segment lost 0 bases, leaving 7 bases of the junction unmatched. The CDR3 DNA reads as TGCGCCAGCAGCCAAGACTGGCGGGGGGCAAGAGATACGCAGTATTTT. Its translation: CASSQDWRGARDTQYF.

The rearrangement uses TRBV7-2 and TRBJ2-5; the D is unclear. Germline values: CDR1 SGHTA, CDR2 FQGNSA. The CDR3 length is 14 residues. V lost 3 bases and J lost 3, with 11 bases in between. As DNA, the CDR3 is TGTGCCAGCAGCTTGGGTCTGTCAAAAGAGACCCAGTACTTC. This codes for CASSLGLSKETQYF. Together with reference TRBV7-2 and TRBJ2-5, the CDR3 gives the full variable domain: GAGVSQSPSNKVTEKGKDVELRCDPISGHTALYWYRQSLGQGLEFLIYFQGNSAPDKSGLPSDRFSAERTGGSVSTLTIQRTQQEDSAVYLCASSLGLSKETQYFGPGTRLLVL.

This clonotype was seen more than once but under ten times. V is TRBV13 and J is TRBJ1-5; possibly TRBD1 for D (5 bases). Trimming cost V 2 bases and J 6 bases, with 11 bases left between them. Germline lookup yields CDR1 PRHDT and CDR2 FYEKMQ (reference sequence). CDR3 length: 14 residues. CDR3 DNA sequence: TGTGCCAGCAGCTTAAGGGGTTCTGGTCAGCCCCAGCATTTT. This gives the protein CASSLRGSGQPQHF.

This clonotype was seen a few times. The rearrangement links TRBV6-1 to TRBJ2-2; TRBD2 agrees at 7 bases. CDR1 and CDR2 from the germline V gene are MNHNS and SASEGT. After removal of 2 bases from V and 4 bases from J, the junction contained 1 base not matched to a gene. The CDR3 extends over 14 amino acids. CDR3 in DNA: TGTGCCAGCAGTGAATCGGGGGGCACCGGGGAGCTGTTTTTT. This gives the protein CASSESGGTGELFF.

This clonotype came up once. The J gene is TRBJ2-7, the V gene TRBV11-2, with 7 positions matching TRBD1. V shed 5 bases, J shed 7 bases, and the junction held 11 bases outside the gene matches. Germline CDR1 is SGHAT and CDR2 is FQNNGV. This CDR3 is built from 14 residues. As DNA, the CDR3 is TGTGCCAGCAGCCTCTCAGGAGGCAGGGGGGAGCAGTACTTC. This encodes CASSLSGGRGEQYF.

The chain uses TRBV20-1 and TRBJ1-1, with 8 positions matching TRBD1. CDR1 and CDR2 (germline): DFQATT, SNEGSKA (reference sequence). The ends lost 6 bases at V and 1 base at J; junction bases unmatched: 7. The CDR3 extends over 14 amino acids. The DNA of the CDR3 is TGCAGTGCAGCCCGGACAGGGTCGAACACTGAAGCTTTCTTT. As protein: CSAARTGSNTEAFF.

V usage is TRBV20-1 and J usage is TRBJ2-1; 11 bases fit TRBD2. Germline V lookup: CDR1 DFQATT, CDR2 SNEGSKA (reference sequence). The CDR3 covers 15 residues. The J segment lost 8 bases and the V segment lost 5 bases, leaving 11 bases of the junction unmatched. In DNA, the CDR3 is TGCAGTGCTGGGACTAGCGGATCTCTTTTGGATGAGCAGTTCTTC. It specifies CSAGTSGSLLDEQFF.